This TCR beta chain was captured in a study of T cell responses to AZD1222 COVID-19 vaccine. The table came from immunoSEQ multiplex PCR; TCRdb's copy has only in-frame clones and leaves some out. Of about 120,000 clones in the sample, 91% were seen once. Regarding the study as a whole: Two AZD1222 administrations were followed by greater Spike-specific TCR breadth and depth.

This CDR3 has 16 amino acids. Germline assignment: CDR1 LNHDA and CDR2 SQIVND (reference sequence). The V segment lost 3 bases and the J segment 5 bases; nucleotides outside the gene matches: 7. Worth noting for this clone: Its antigen is still unknown.

This chain joins TRBV19 and TRBJ2-5, with 12 bases aligning to TRBD1. The source is an adult in good health. Material: peripheral blood, obtained on day 0 of AZD1222 vaccination. CDR3 DNA sequence: TGTGCCAGTAGTATCTGGGACAGGGGGCACGGGGAGACCCAGTACTTC. The encoded protein is CASSIWDRGHGETQYF. Complete variable domain (other parts from reference TRBV19 and TRBJ2-5): DGGITQSPKYLFRKEGQNVTLSCEQNLNHDAMYWYRQDPGQGLRLIYYSQIVNDFQKGDIAEGYSVSREKKESFPLTVTSAQKNPTAFYLCASSIWDRGHGETQYFGPGTRLLVL.